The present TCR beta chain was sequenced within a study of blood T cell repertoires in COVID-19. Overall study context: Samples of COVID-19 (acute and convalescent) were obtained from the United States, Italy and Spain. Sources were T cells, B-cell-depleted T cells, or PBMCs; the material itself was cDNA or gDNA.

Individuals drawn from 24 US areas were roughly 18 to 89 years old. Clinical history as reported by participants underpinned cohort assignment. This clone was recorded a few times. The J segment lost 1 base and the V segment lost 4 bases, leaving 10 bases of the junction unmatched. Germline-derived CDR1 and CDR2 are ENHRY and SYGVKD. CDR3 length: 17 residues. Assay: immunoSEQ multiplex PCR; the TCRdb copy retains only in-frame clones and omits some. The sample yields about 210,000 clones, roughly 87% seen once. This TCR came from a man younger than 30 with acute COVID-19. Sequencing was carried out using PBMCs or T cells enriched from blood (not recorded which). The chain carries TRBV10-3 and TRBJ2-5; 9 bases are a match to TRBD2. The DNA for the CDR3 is TGTGCCATCAGTGCGGGGTTGACTAGCGGAATCCAAGAGACCCAGTACTTC. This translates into CAISAGLTSGIQETQYF.